This T cell receptor (beta chain) is drawn from a study of identical twins. Study-wide results and limits: Twin pairs' shared out-of-frame alpha sequences were enriched in low generation probability.

This CDR3 region has 13 residues. Trimming at V came to 8 bases and at J to 5 bases, leaving 5 bases not matched to a gene. CDR1 is SGHVS and CDR2 is FQNEAQ in the germline V gene. Each cDNA held unique molecular identifiers, and template switching gave it a universal primer site. A single record per CDR3 protein comes from TCRdb applying MiXCR to the 5' RACE reads. The table lists 500,000 to 650,000 distinct CDR3 sequences, around 7.5% of them singletons. Only a few counts were recorded for this clonotype. Its target is not known. The data also belong to a second study, concerning yellow fever vaccine responses in identical twins.

This chain uses TRBV7-8 with TRBJ2-2; 7 bases align to TRBD2. This clonotype originated in a woman aged 18-29 years in good health. Sequences were obtained from PBMCs. CDR3 sequence: CASREVGTGELFF. CDR3 nucleotide sequence: TGTGCCAGCCGGGAGGTCGGGACCGGGGAGCTGTTTTTT.